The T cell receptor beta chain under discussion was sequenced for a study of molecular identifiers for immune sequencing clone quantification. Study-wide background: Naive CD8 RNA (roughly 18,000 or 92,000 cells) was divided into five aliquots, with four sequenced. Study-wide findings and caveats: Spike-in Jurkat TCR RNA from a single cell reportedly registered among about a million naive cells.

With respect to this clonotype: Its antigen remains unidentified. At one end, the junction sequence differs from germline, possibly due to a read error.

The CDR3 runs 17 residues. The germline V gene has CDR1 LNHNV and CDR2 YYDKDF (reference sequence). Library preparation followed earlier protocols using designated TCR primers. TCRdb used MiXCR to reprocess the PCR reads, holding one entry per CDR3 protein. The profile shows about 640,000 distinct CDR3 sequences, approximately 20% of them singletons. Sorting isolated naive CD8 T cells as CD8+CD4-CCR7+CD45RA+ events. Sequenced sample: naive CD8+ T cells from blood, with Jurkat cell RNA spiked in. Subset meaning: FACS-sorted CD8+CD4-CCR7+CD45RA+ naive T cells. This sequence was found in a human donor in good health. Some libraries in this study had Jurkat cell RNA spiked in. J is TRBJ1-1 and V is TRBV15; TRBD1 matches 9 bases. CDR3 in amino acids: CVTSRALPGQGTPEAFF. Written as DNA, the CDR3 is TGTGTCACCAGCAGAGCTTTACCGGGACAGGGTACGCCTGAAGCTTTCTTT.